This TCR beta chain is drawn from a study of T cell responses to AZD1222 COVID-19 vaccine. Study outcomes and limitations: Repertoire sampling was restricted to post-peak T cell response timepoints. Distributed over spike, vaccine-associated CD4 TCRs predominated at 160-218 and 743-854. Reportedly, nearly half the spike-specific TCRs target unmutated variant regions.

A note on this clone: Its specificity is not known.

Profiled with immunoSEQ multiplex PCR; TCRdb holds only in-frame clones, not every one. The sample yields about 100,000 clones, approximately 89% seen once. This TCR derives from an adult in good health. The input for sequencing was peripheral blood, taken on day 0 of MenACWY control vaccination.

The DNA for the CDR3 is TGTGCCAGCAGTCAGACATTTCTTACTGCCGAGCAGTACTTC. Amino acids: CASSQTFLTAEQYF. The chain is built from TRBV7-9 and TRBJ2-7; D is ambiguous. Germline V lookup: CDR1 SEHNR, CDR2 FQNEAQ (reference sequence). CDR3 size: 14 residues. V dropped 6 bases and J dropped 6 bases, with 18 bases sitting between them. Drawing the rest from reference TRBV7-9 and TRBJ2-7, the complete variable domain is DTGVSQNPRHKITKRGQNVTFRCDPISEHNRLYWYRQTLGQGPEFLTYFQNEAQLEKSRLLSDRFSAERPKGSFSTLEIQRTEQGDSAMYLCASSQTFLTAEQYFGPGTRLTVT.